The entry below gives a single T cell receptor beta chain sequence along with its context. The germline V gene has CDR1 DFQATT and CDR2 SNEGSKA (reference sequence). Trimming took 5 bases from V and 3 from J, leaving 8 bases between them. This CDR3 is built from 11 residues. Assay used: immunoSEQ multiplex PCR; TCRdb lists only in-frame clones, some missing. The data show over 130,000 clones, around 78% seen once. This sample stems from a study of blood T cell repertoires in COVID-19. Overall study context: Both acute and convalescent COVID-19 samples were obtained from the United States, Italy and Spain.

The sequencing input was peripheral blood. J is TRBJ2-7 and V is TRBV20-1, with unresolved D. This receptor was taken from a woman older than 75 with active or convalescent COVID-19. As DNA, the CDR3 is TGCAGTGCTGCAGACTTCTACGAGCAGTACTTC. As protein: CSAADFYEQYF.